This entry lists 18 T cell receptor beta chains sequenced from one sample in a study of blood T cells in healthy people across ages (dated by TCRdb to about 2015). Library method: 5' RACE. Instrument on record: Illumina HiSeq 2500. A second 7 to 11 cycle PCR used a sample-barcoded 5' primer and a J-beta primer mix. TCRdb cleaned the public reads at Q25 with fastp, built clones with MiXCR and kept in-frame beta chains. Each CDR3 protein appears once, grouped with its most common genes and DNA. Recorded for this sample are 550,000 to 600,000 distinct CDR3 sequences; less than 60% of them occurred a single time. About 22% of the sample is taken by the ten largest. The source material was blood. Source of these receptors: an elderly man in good health.

This chain connects TRBV7-9 to TRBJ2-1; 12 bases map to TRBD2. Trimming took 3 bases from V and 6 from J; bases not matched to a gene: 3. Per germline, CDR1 SEHNR and CDR2 FQNEAQ (reference sequence). The length of the CDR3 is 15 residues. The CDR3 DNA is TGTGCCAGCAGCTTCCCTAGCGGGGGGGCCAATGAGCAGTTCTTC. It specifies CASSFPSGGANEQFF.

The chain joins TRBV20-1 to TRBJ2-5, with D possibly TRBD1 on 5 matching bases. Trimming cost V 1 base and J 4 bases, with 10 bases left between them. In germline, CDR1 is DFQATT, CDR2 SNEGSKA (reference sequence). This CDR3 has 13 residues. The CDR3 DNA follows: TGCAGTGCTAGAGGCCAGGGTCCAGAGACCCAGTACTTC. Translation gives CSARGQGPETQYF.

This clonotype has a single count. The chain couples TRBV7-9 to TRBJ1-1; the match to TRBD1 covers 8 bases. CDR1 SEHNR and CDR2 FQNEAQ come from the germline V gene (reference sequence). V shed 1 base, J shed 5 bases, and the junction held 6 bases outside the gene matches. The CDR3 runs 15 residues. The CDR3 bases are TGTGCCAGCAGCTTAGGAACAGGGGGGACGACTGAAGCTTTCTTT. Its protein is CASSLGTGGTTEAFF.

V is TRBV3-1 and J is TRBJ1-4; tentatively, D is TRBD1 (5 bases). V was clipped by 0 bases and J by 10 bases, with 12 bases between them. Germline V gene lookup returns CDR1 LGHDT and CDR2 YNNKEL (reference sequence). This CDR3 contains 14 residues. The CDR3, as DNA: TGTGCCAGCAGCCAAGAAGGGGCTCGTGGAAAACTGTTTTTT. Its protein product is CASSQEGARGKLFF.

This chain uses TRBV20-1 with TRBJ2-1; D is unresolved. Germline V gene data show CDR1 as DFQATT and CDR2 as SNEGSKA (reference sequence). Trimming shortened V by 1 base and J by 8 bases, and 18 bases separated the two germline ends. This CDR3 is 15 amino acids long. The CDR3 DNA reads TGCAGTGCTAGAGGTTCTCGGCCTTCTGGGGATGAGCAGTTCTTC. Translated, it gives CSARGSRPSGDEQFF.

The chain joins TRBV30 to TRBJ2-2; tentative D call: TRBD1 (5 bases). The germline V and J ends were trimmed by 5 bases and 1 base, with 11 bases remaining between them. Germline assignment: CDR1 GTSNPN and CDR2 SVGIG (reference sequence). The CDR3 covers 14 residues. CDR3 sequence reads: CAWQGSGNTGELFF. In nucleotides, the CDR3 is TGTGCCTGGCAGGGATCCGGGAACACCGGGGAGCTGTTTTTT.

The chain employs TRBV29-1 and TRBJ2-1; D call uncertain. V lost 4 bases, J lost 13 bases, and 26 bases lay in between. The CDR3 runs to 15 residues. Germline V gives CDR1 SQVTM, CDR2 ANQGSEA. In DNA form, the CDR3 reads TGCAGCGTTGGGCAGCCTAACCGTATCCAAGAGACCCAGTTCTTC. It encodes CSVGQPNRIQETQFF.

To note about this clonotype: This could be a read error, since a much larger clone is one nucleotide away. The V and J genes are TRBV6-2 or TRBV6-3 and TRBJ2-7, with TRBD2 matching 9 bases. With 7 bases clipped from V and 7 bases from J, the junction kept 11 bases outside the gene matches. CDR1 is MNHEY, CDR2 SVGEGT, per germline. CDR3 size: 14 residues. CDR3 in amino acids: CASTITGLASEQYF. The CDR3 DNA reads TGTGCCAGCACTATAACGGGACTAGCAAGTGAGCAGTACTTC.

The V and J genes are TRBV30 and TRBJ2-7; TRBD2 aligns across 7 bases. V lost 0 bases and J lost 1; bases outside the gene matches: 0. Germline loops: CDR1 GTSNPN, CDR2 SVGIG (reference sequence). The CDR3 is made up of 13 amino acids. CDR3 protein: CAWSVAGSYEQYF. As DNA, the CDR3 is TGTGCCTGGAGTGTAGCGGGGTCCTACGAGCAGTACTTC.

CDR3 sequence reads: CASRKSESVGTQYF. CDR3 nucleotide sequence: TGTGCCAGCAGGAAATCGGAGTCCGTGGGGACCCAGTACTTC. V is TRBV28 and J is TRBJ2-5; D remains unclear. Trimming pared 6 bases from V and 7 bases from J, leaving 18 bases between. This CDR3 spans 14 amino acids. Germline CDR1 is MDHEN and CDR2 is SYDVKM.

This clonotype has just a few counts. The chain combines TRBV7-9 with TRBJ2-5, with a weak D call TRBD2 (5 bases). Looked up from germline, CDR1 is SEHNR and CDR2 is FQNEAQ (reference sequence). V was cut by 8 bases and J by 5 bases, with 12 bases left in between. The CDR3 covers 12 residues. This CDR3 is CASGPGGETQYF. DNA of the CDR3: TGTGCCAGCGGGCCAGGCGGGGAGACCCAGTACTTC.

With regard to this clonotype: A junction end diverges from the germline sequence, so it may reflect a read error. CDR3 protein: CAGSQLGQETQYF. The CDR3 DNA is TGCGCCGGCAGCCAGTTGGGCCAAGAGACCCAGTACTTC. The chain is built from TRBV4-3 and TRBJ2-5; D ambiguous. The germline CDR1 and CDR2 sequences are LGHNA and YSLEER. There are 13 residues in the CDR3.

The J gene is TRBJ1-4, the V gene TRBV7-2; tentatively, D is TRBD1 (6 bases). The germline V gene encodes CDR1 SGHTA and CDR2 FQGNSA. V shed 2 bases and J shed 5 bases, with 18 bases lying between them. The CDR3 is made up of 17 amino acids. The CDR3 loop is CASSLSSRGARNEKLFF. The CDR3 DNA is TGTGCCAGCAGCTTATCCTCGCGGGGGGCAAGAAATGAAAAACTGTTTTTT.

This clonotype was counted between two and nine times. The chain has TRBV5-5 and TRBJ2-1, with 9 nucleotides matching TRBD2. CDR3 size: 16 residues. The trim removed 4 bases at V and 0 bases at J, leaving 5 bases unmatched. Per germline, CDR1 SGHKS and CDR2 YYEKEE (reference sequence). CDR3 region: CASSTGTSPSYNEQFF. Written as DNA, the CDR3 is TGTGCCAGCAGCACCGGGACTAGCCCCTCCTACAATGAGCAGTTCTTC.

V usage is TRBV6-5 and J usage is TRBJ2-3; D might be TRBD1 (5 bases). V lost 10 bases and J lost 0, with 11 bases in between. The CDR3 length is 13 residues. Germline assignment: CDR1 MNHEY and CDR2 SVGAGI. CDR3 sequence reads: CAIKRGSTDTQYF. The CDR3 region has the DNA TGTGCCATCAAAAGGGGCAGCACAGATACGCAGTATTTT.

Many counts were recorded for this clonotype. V gene TRBV13 combines with J gene TRBJ2-5, with 9 bases aligning to TRBD1. CDR1 and CDR2 (germline): PRHDT, FYEKMQ (reference sequence). The V and J ends lost 5 bases and 4 bases, in that order; junction bases with no gene match: 8. There are 15 residues in the CDR3. The CDR3 here is CASSLRTGGRETQYF. Here the CDR3 DNA reads TGTGCCAGCAGCCTAAGAACAGGGGGCAGAGAGACCCAGTACTTC.

This clonotype was observed at least ten times. This chain joins TRBV6-6 and TRBJ1-1; 11 bases fit TRBD1. The CDR3 consists of 13 residues. Germline V CDR1 and CDR2: MNHNY, SVGAGI (reference sequence). The J segment lost 4 bases and the V segment lost 5 bases, leaving 0 bases of the junction unmatched. The CDR3 protein is CASSGTGGTEAFF. The CDR3 DNA is TGTGCCAGCAGTGGGACAGGGGGCACTGAAGCTTTCTTT.

This clonotype was detected a few times. An end of the junction does not agree with germline; a read error may underlie this. This rearrangement joins TRBV29-1 to TRBJ2-1, with 7 bases identical to TRBD2. The CDR3 covers 15 residues. The germline V gene encodes CDR1 SQVTM and CDR2 ANQGSEA. The CDR3, as DNA: TGCGGCGTGATCATGACTAGCACGAGGGTCGATGAGCAGTTCTTC. Amino acids: CGVIMTSTRVDEQFF.